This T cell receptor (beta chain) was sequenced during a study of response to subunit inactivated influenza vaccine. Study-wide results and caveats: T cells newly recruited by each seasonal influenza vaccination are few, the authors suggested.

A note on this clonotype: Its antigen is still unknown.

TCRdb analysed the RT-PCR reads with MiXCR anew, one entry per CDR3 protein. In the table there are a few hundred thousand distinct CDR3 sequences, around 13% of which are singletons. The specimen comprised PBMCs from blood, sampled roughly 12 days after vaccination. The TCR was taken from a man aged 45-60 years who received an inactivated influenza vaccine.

CDR3 protein: CSARMGNTGELFF. CDR3 sequence (DNA): TGCAGTGCTAGGATGGGGAACACCGGGGAGCTGTTTTTT. This sequence joins TRBV20-1 and TRBJ2-2; no firm D call. This CDR3 has 13 amino acids. Germline assignment: CDR1 DFQATT and CDR2 SNEGSKA (reference sequence). V lost 3 bases and J lost 1, with 6 bases in between.